This TCR beta chain originates from a study of cytomegalovirus exposure and HLA in healthy donors. Despite likely unrecorded immune exposures, the donors were nominally healthy at the time of sampling. Trimming removed 2 bases at V and 0 bases at J, with 5 bases between. In germline, CDR1 is SGHTA, CDR2 FQGNSA. The CDR3 runs 15 residues. The PCR used 60 Vbeta and 13 Jbeta primers. The repertoire was sequenced with immunoSEQ multiplex PCR; TCRdb's copy has only in-frame clones and lacks some. The data hold about 120,000 clones, with over 60% observed a single time. The sequence was obtained from a female donor in good health and CMV-seronegative. The sample was PBMCs. V gene TRBV7-2 combines with J gene TRBJ2-6, with D uncertain. CDR3 sequence reads: CASSLSSSGANVLTF. CDR3 in DNA: TGTGCCAGCAGCTTAAGTAGCTCTGGGGCCAACGTCCTGACTTTC.